Below, one TCR beta chain is given with its context. No cognate antigen has been identified for it. Its ends do not fully match the called genes, so a read error is possible. The data are from a study of post-analysis software for immune sequencing data (dated by TCRdb to about 2015). For context, the study as a whole: The recorded disease courses included relapsing-remitting, secondary progressive and progressive-relapsing multiple sclerosis, and some patients had no subtype annotation. The multiple sclerosis patient repertoires were compared with approximately 11 previously published healthy control repertoires from donors aged about 6 to 25 years. A subset of samples was prepared in parallel using single-end sample barcoding, then pooled and co-amplified after Illumina adapter ligation. Overall study outcomes, separate from this receptor: Patients showed significantly higher frequencies than controls for several TRBV segments, among them TRBV5-6, TRBV5-1 and TRBV20-1. When samples were clustered directly using the F measure, samples prepared in the same batch co-clustered strongly, which prompted a batch-effect correction. The multiple sclerosis patient group was slightly younger than the control group. Compared with controls, multiple sclerosis patients had significantly lower normalized Chao1 diversity, a finding suggesting substantial peripheral T-cell clonal expansion.

There are 16 amino acids in the CDR3, from cysteine to phenylalanine inclusive. Solely the CDR3 DNA is kept, with 48 bases framed from the first base. The germline V gene encodes CDR1 SEHNR and CDR2 FQNEAQ (reference sequence). To demonstrate the VDJtools post-analysis software, the study profiled TCR beta repertoires from the peripheral blood of 10 to 15 young patients with multiple sclerosis. The multiple sclerosis patients were children and adolescents between roughly 6 and 17 years of age. Library construction relied on PCR. The run used an Illumina HiSeq 2500. Unique molecular identifiers were incorporated into TCR beta cDNA libraries to reduce PCR and sequencing biases. Some 500,000 cDNA molecules were obtained per 1 to 10 million input T cells, so each molecule approximated one T cell. The same protocol used for the earlier healthy control dataset was applied to prepare and sequence the patient libraries. Samples belonging to the same batch were prepared together, multiplexed and sequenced on a shared HiSeq lane. The study's processing was this. Raw barcoded reads were processed with MIGEC, discarding single-read molecular identifier groups before consensus assembly and CDR3 extraction. VDJtools was used for post-analysis of the clonotype tables, with diversity normalized by down-sampling every dataset to the smallest sample size. In repertoire overlap clustering, CDR3 amino acid sequences, but not nucleotide sequences, were matched to correct batch-related cross-sample contamination. TCRdb handled the public reads itself, with Q25 trimming in fastp and clone calling in MiXCR, and kept productive beta chains. Rows with a matching CDR3 protein are joined into one entry that keeps the most common DNA and genes. TCRdb, not the original authors, processed these V and J calls. In all, the sample holds approximately 770,000 distinct CDR3 sequences, and just over 45% of those were seen once. Of the sample, roughly 5% is held by the ten largest clones.

The receptor's source is a girl aged 10 to 17 with multiple sclerosis. The chain joins TRBV7-9 to TRBJ2-5, and TRBD1 matches 9 of the central bases. Sequencing input: blood. The CDR3 reads CASSPPGTGIQEPQYF. The bases are TGTGCCAGCAGCCCCCCCGGGACAGGGATCCAAGAGCCCCAGTACTTC.